This T cell receptor beta chain was recovered during a study of cytomegalovirus exposure and HLA in healthy donors. Per germline, CDR1 MNHEY and CDR2 SMNVEV (reference sequence). The CDR3 sequence is 15 residues long. The V gene lost 3 bases and the J gene lost 0 bases, with 8 bases spanning the gap. Study conclusions and caveats: Specificity for CMV antigens was confirmed in vitro for a few of the CMV-associated chains.

On this clone: The target antigen is unknown.

Sequenced by immunoSEQ multiplex PCR; TCRdb stores in-frame clones only, minus some. This sample has some 140,000 clones, with about 80% found just once. Sequencing was done on a sample of PBMCs. The genes are TRBV27 and TRBJ1-4, with a possible D match to TRBD1 (6 bases). The TCR was taken from a man younger than 40 in good health and CMV-seropositive. CDR3 in DNA: TGTGCCAGCAGTTTCAGGGGTGCAACTAATGAAAAACTGTTTTTT. Amino acid sequence: CASSFRGATNEKLFF. Supplemented by reference TRBV27 and TRBJ1-4, the full variable domain reads EAQVTQNPRYLITVTGKKLTVTCSQNMNHEYMSWYRQDPGLGLRQIYYSMNVEVTDKGDVPEGYKVSRKEKRNFPLILESPSPNQTSLYFCASSFRGATNEKLFFGSGTQLSVL.